In its sample, the clone carrying this TCR beta chain was seen a few times. What it binds is not known. Using its own MiXCR run on the 5' RACE reads, TCRdb lists one record per CDR3 protein. The profile covers a few hundred thousand distinct CDR3 sequences, with approximately 20% appearing a single time and about 16% taken by the ten largest. These data originate in a study of CD8 T cells in ankylosing spondylitis. This CDR3 has 14 residues. V lost 6 bases and J lost 5, with 16 bases in between. The study, taken as a whole, reports: Disease-linked clones were found to be CD8+ and relatively rare in peripheral blood. Roughly eight highly homologous variants made up a TCR beta motif that seemed to typify ankylosing spondylitis blood.

Sample: blood, either unsorted or a sorted T cell fraction (not recorded which). This rearrangement joins TRBV12-3 or TRBV12-4 to TRBJ1-2; D remains unclear. This TCR came from a male donor with ankylosing spondylitis. The CDR3 nucleotides read TGTGCCAGCAGGACCCACCTCGACACGTATGGCTACACCTTC. Amino acid sequence: CASRTHLDTYGYTF.